The sequence of this T cell receptor (beta chain) was determined in a study of graft-versus-host responses after intestinal transplantation. The CDR3 totals 16 residues. The germline CDR1 and CDR2 sequences are LGHNA and YSLEER. The ends were cut back, 0 bases at V and 1 base at J, with 9 bases in the middle. The assay was immunoSEQ multiplex PCR, and TCRdb's table has in-frame clones only and misses some. The table records almost 85,000 clones, 91% of them present only once. Study-level points and caveats: The study associated peak circulating GvH clone levels with early post-transplant HvG declines. Allografts of patients with graft-donor T cell macrochimerism showed high graft-versus-host to host-versus-graft clone ratios.

About this clone: Its antigen remains unknown.

The rearrangement uses TRBV4-3 and TRBJ2-2; D perhaps matches TRBD1 (5 bases). This clonotype originated in a human donor who received an intestinal transplant. The specimen comprised unstimulated CD4+ T cells sorted from spleen or lymph node cells, sampled before intestinal transplant. The CDR3, as DNA: TGCGCCAGCAGCCAAGAGGCAGGGCAGAACACCGGGGAGCTGTTTTTT. This translates into CASSQEAGQNTGELFF.